Following are 26 T cell receptor beta chains from one sample sequenced in a study of identifying expanded T cells in peripheral blood (dated by TCRdb to about 2019). The library was obtained by the immunoSEQ multiplex PCR assay. Drawn from immuneACCESS, this table holds only the in-frame rearrangements with V and J called that TCRdb kept. Clones are partly lost; checked studies trace under half to an unresolved V gene and leave the rest unexplained. In this sample the table shows approximately 110,000 clones, 85% to 90% of which occur a single time. The ten top clones hold roughly 15% of the sample. Sequencing was carried out using blood. Source of these receptors: a person aged 18 to 75 in good health.

The CDR3 DNA follows: TGTGCCAGCAGCTTGGTTAGGGACAGGGCAATCTACGAGCAGTACTTC. Its translation: CASSLVRDRAIYEQYF. The chain employs TRBV5-6 and TRBJ2-7, with 9 bases lining up with TRBD1. The CDR3 sequence is 16 residues long. CDR1 and CDR2 (germline): SGHDT, YYEEEE. V gave up 0 bases and J gave up 3 bases; unmatched junction bases: 7.

CDR3 loop: CASSRRDRETDEQFF. The CDR3 bases are TGTGCCAGCAGTCGCCGGGACAGGGAGACCGATGAGCAGTTCTTC. The chain combines TRBV6-5 with TRBJ2-1; 9 positions match TRBD1. The CDR3 loop spans 15 amino acids. The germline gives CDR1 MNHEY, CDR2 SVGAGI. Trimming at V came to 5 bases and at J to 8 bases, leaving 10 bases not matched to a gene.

The rearrangement uses TRBV7-2 and TRBJ1-5, with 8 bases fitting TRBD1. Trimming cost V 1 base and J 6 bases; bases outside gene matches: 8. The CDR3 length is 16 residues. Germline CDR1 SGHTA, CDR2 FQGNSA. Written as DNA, the CDR3 is TGTGCCAGCAGCTTAGAAGGGGCAGGGGGCACTCAGCCCCAGCATTTT. It codes for CASSLEGAGGTQPQHF.

This chain uses TRBV6-6 with TRBJ2-5, with D perhaps matching TRBD1 (5 bases). CDR1 is MNHNY, CDR2 SVGAGI, per germline (reference sequence). The CDR3 spans 13 residues. Trimming cost V 0 bases and J 7 bases, with 9 bases left between them. The CDR3 protein is CASSYSPQGTQYF. CDR3 coding DNA: TGTGCCAGCAGTTACTCCCCTCAGGGGACCCAGTACTTC.

The CDR3 coding sequence is TGTGCCAGCAGTGACTCGGGACTAGCGGGGGGGCCAGATACGCAGTATTTT. This encodes CASSDSGLAGGPDTQYF. V usage is TRBV6-4 and J usage is TRBJ2-3; the match to TRBD2 covers 16 bases. The CDR3 sequence is 17 residues long. Germline values: CDR1 MRHNA, CDR2 SNTAGT. The ends lost 0 bases at V and 4 bases at J; junction bases unmatched: 1.

Only one count was recorded for this clone. The V gene is TRBV7-8, the J gene TRBJ1-2, with D possibly matching TRBD1 (5 bases). The CDR3 runs to 14 residues. The germline CDR1 and CDR2 sequences are SGHVS and FQNEAQ. V was cut by 7 bases and J by 7 bases, with 19 bases left in between. The CDR3 loop reads CASNPGRRSSGYTF. DNA of the CDR3: TGTGCCAGCAACCCGGGACGGCGGAGTAGTGGCTACACCTTC.

This clone was seen a single time. The chain combines TRBV2 with TRBJ1-6; 7 bases fit TRBD1. Germline V CDR1 and CDR2: SNHLY, FYNNEI. CDR3 length: 14 amino acids. V lost 5 bases to trimming and J lost 7 bases; unmatched junction nucleotides: 5. The CDR3 loop is CASSRQGRNSPLHF. The CDR3 nucleotides are TGTGCCAGCAGTCGACAGGGTAGGAATTCACCCCTCCACTTT. Complete variable domain (other parts from reference TRBV2 and TRBJ1-6): EPEVTQTPSHQVTQMGQEVILRCVPISNHLYFYWYRQILGQKVEFLVSFYNNEISEKSEIFDDQFSVERPDGSNFTLKIRSTKLEDSAMYFCASSRQGRNSPLHFGNGTRLTVT.

V is TRBV5-8 and J is TRBJ2-5, with D uncertain. Deletions cut 0 bases from V and 0 bases from J, with 6 bases between. From germline, CDR1 is SGHTS and CDR2 YDEGEE. The CDR3 sequence is 14 residues long. The CDR3 here is CASSLGLHQETQYF. CDR3 sequence (DNA): TGTGCCAGCAGCTTGGGACTGCACCAAGAGACCCAGTACTTC.

This sequence joins TRBV4-3 and TRBJ2-3, with TRBD1 identical over 10 bases. There are 16 residues in the CDR3. Trimming removed 3 bases from V and 4 bases from J; junction bases left unmatched: 7. CDR1 is LGHNA, CDR2 YSLEER, per germline. The CDR3 protein is CASSQGPGQGSDTQYF. The DNA of the CDR3 is TGCGCCAGCAGCCAGGGACCGGGACAGGGGTCAGATACGCAGTATTTT.

The V call is TRBV4-3, the J call TRBJ2-3, with 7 bases lining up with TRBD2. V dropped 0 bases and J dropped 4; count of bases not matched to a gene: 7. The CDR3 has 16 residues. Germline-derived CDR1 and CDR2 are LGHNA and YSLEER. The CDR3 DNA is TGCGCCAGCAGCCAAGAGGTGAGACTAGCACCAGATACGCAGTATTTT. Translating gives CASSQEVRLAPDTQYF.

The V call is TRBV6-5, the J call TRBJ1-4; 9 bases agree with TRBD1. Germline loops: CDR1 MNHEY, CDR2 SVGAGI. The CDR3 is made up of 14 amino acids. With V trimmed by 6 bases and J by 7 bases, 6 bases remained unmatched. Here the CDR3 reads CASREQGALEKLFF. The CDR3 nucleotides read TGTGCCAGCAGAGAACAGGGGGCGCTTGAAAAACTGTTTTTT.

The chain recombines TRBV30 with TRBJ1-4; D remains ambiguous. Per the germline V gene, CDR1 is GTSNPN and CDR2 is SVGIG (reference sequence). This CDR3 is 14 amino acids long. The V and J ends lost 0 bases and 10 bases respectively, with 15 bases between them. Here the CDR3 DNA reads TGTGCCTGGAGTGTAGGGCAGGCTGAGGGAAAACTGTTTTTT. It encodes CAWSVGQAEGKLFF.

The chain joins TRBV4-1 to TRBJ1-1; D is possibly TRBD1 (5 bases). Trimming left V 0 bases short and J 3 bases short, with 11 bases between. Germline CDR1 reads MGHRA; CDR2 reads YSYEKL. This CDR3 contains 15 residues. For the CDR3, the DNA is TGCGCCAGCAGCCAAGATCTAGGGGCCGACACTGAAGCTTTCTTT. Translating it yields CASSQDLGADTEAFF.

This rearrangement joins TRBV6-1 to TRBJ2-7; D is uncertain. This CDR3 spans 12 amino acids. Germline loops: CDR1 MNHNS, CDR2 SASEGT. Trimming pared 4 bases from V and 4 bases from J, leaving 8 bases between. The CDR3 reads CASSALSYEQYF. The CDR3 DNA follows: TGTGCCAGCAGTGCCCTCTCGTACGAGCAGTACTTC.

This clone was detected a few times. This sequence joins TRBV5-6 and TRBJ2-7; maybe TRBD1 (5 bases). The CDR3 has 16 amino acids. Trimming stripped 4 bases from V and 2 bases from J, with 19 bases between. CDR1 SGHDT and CDR2 YYEEEE come from the germline V gene. The DNA for the CDR3 is TGTGCCAGCAGCCCGGGTTCAGGGTTGTGGGCCTACGAGCAGTACTTC. Its translation is CASSPGSGLWAYEQYF. The variable domain in full, with the rest retrieved from reference TRBV5-6 and TRBJ2-7, is DAGVTQSPTHLIKTRGQQVTLRCSPKSGHDTVSWYQQALGQGPQFIFQYYEEEERQRGNFPDRFSGHQFPNYSSELNVNALLLGDSALYLCASSPGSGLWAYEQYFGPGTRLTVT.

J is TRBJ2-5 and V is TRBV10-3; 8 nucleotides match TRBD1. V gave up 5 bases and J gave up 4 bases; unmatched junction bases: 9. Germline V gives CDR1 ENHRY, CDR2 SYGVKD. The CDR3 runs 15 residues. This CDR3 is CAISPRTGTGETQYF. As DNA, the CDR3 is TGTGCCATCAGTCCAAGGACAGGGACGGGAGAGACCCAGTACTTC.

The chain combines TRBV4-1 with TRBJ1-3; no clear D gene. Germline lookup yields CDR1 MGHRA and CDR2 YSYEKL. The CDR3 runs 15 residues. V lost 3 bases to trimming and J lost 6 bases, with 15 bases between them. This CDR3 reads CASSQYGSRLNTIYF. The CDR3 DNA reads TGCGCCAGCAGCCAGTACGGATCCCGCTTAAACACCATATATTTT.

The rearrangement joins TRBV11-2 to TRBJ1-4; D remains ambiguous. This CDR3 comprises 14 residues. The germline V gene encodes CDR1 SGHAT and CDR2 FQNNGV. Trimming stripped 4 bases from V and 7 bases from J, with 13 bases between. CDR3 residues: CASSYGDPGEKLFF. The CDR3 coding sequence is TGTGCCAGCAGCTACGGGGATCCTGGTGAAAAACTGTTTTTT.

The J gene is TRBJ1-3, the V gene TRBV4-3; D not certain. This CDR3 comprises 16 residues. The V end lost 2 bases, the J end lost 2 bases, and 13 bases lay between the germline ends. Germline CDR1 LGHNA, CDR2 YSLEER. The CDR3 DNA follows: TGCGCCAGCAGCCAATCAGAAGGACGGGCTGGAAACACCATATATTTT. Encoded protein: CASSQSEGRAGNTIYF.

This clone was detected once. The chain has TRBV7-9 and TRBJ2-7; D is unresolved. Trimming shortened V by 3 bases and J by 3 bases, and 6 bases separated the two germline ends. The CDR3 has 12 amino acids. CDR1 is SEHNR, CDR2 FQNEAQ, per germline (reference sequence). The CDR3 sequence is CASSLAIYEQYF. DNA of the CDR3: TGTGCCAGCAGCTTGGCAATCTACGAGCAGTACTTC.

This clone was observed a single time. The chain carries TRBV30 and TRBJ1-6; D gene unclear. Germline V lookup: CDR1 GTSNPN, CDR2 SVGIG (reference sequence). The CDR3 contains 13 residues. V lost 0 bases and J lost 6, with 6 bases in between. This chain's CDR3 is CAWSVRGNSPLHF. CDR3 coding DNA: TGTGCCTGGAGTGTACGGGGTAATTCACCCCTCCACTTT. The complete variable domain, with remaining parts taken from reference TRBV30 and TRBJ1-6, reads SQTIHQWPATLVQPVGSPLSLECTVEGTSNPNLYWYRQAAGRGLQLLFYSVGIGQISSEVPQNLSASRPQDRQFILSSKKLLLSDSGFYLCAWSVRGNSPLHFGNGTRLTVT.

CDR3 sequence: CASSLAGLAGALDYEQYF. DNA of the CDR3: TGCGCCAGCAGCCTCGCGGGACTAGCGGGCGCCCTTGACTACGAGCAGTACTTC. V and J are TRBV4-1 and TRBJ2-7; 12 bases fit TRBD2. The germline gives CDR1 MGHRA, CDR2 YSYEKL. Trimming removed 4 bases from V and 3 bases from J; junction bases left unmatched: 13. CDR3 length equals 18 residues.

The chain couples TRBV2 to TRBJ2-7; D gene ambiguous. The CDR3 contains 12 residues. V dropped 3 bases and J dropped 2 bases, with 5 bases sitting between them. The germline V gene encodes CDR1 SNHLY and CDR2 FYNNEI. The CDR3 DNA is TGTGCCAGCAGTGACGGCACCTACGAGCAGTACTTC. Encoded protein: CASSDGTYEQYF.

The V gene is TRBV11-2, the J gene TRBJ2-1, with 8 bases matching TRBD1. After removal of 1 base from V and 10 bases from J, the junction contained 3 bases not matched to a gene. The CDR3 totals 13 residues. Germline-derived CDR1 and CDR2 are SGHAT and FQNNGV. CDR3 in DNA: TGTGCCAGCAGCTTAGGGTGGACAGGGGAGCAGTTCTTC. Translating it yields CASSLGWTGEQFF.

The chain has TRBV15 and TRBJ1-5, with 8 nucleotides matching TRBD1. The length of the CDR3 is 15 residues. CDR1 and CDR2 (germline): LNHNV, YYDKDF (reference sequence). The V and J ends lost 5 bases and 3 bases, in that order; junction bases with no gene match: 6. For the CDR3, the DNA is TGTGCCACCAGCGCCCGCAGGGGGCTCAATCAGCCCCAGCATTTT. As protein: CATSARRGLNQPQHF.

This clone has just one count. CDR3 residues: CASSEFRKHEKLFF. DNA for the CDR3: TGTGCCAGCAGTGAGTTTAGGAAGCATGAAAAACTGTTTTTT. The chain employs TRBV2 and TRBJ1-4; D not resolved. The V end lost 3 bases, the J end lost 6 bases, and 11 bases lay between the germline ends. The CDR3 consists of 14 residues. CDR1 is SNHLY, CDR2 FYNNEI, per germline. Supplemented by reference TRBV2 and TRBJ1-4, the full variable domain reads EPEVTQTPSHQVTQMGQEVILRCVPISNHLYFYWYRQILGQKVEFLVSFYNNEISEKSEIFDDQFSVERPDGSNFTLKIRSTKLEDSAMYFCASSEFRKHEKLFFGSGTQLSVL.